The clone carrying this T cell receptor (beta chain) was detected only once. This sample is part of a study of blood T cell repertoires in COVID-19. As for the study in general: Donors in the United States, Italy and Spain gave samples during acute or convalescent COVID-19.

The V gene's germline CDR1 is DFQATT and CDR2 SNEGSKA (reference sequence). The CDR3 spans 11 residues. Trimming pared 6 bases from V and 5 bases from J, leaving 8 bases between. Profiled with immunoSEQ multiplex PCR; TCRdb holds only in-frame clones, not every one. The sample lists about 150,000 clones, around 82% occurring once. The TCR sequence derives from a woman aged 45-60 years who had recovered from COVID-19. Sample: PBMCs or T cells enriched from blood (not recorded which). This sequence joins TRBV20-1 and TRBJ1-5; D gene uncertain. The CDR3 DNA reads TGCAGTGCCGCCGGGGATCAGCCCCAGCATTTT. Translating gives CSAAGDQPQHF.